The text below deals with one TCR beta chain. Sequencing used immunoSEQ multiplex PCR; TCRdb keeps in-frame clones, though not all of them. This table has about 240,000 clones, approximately 80% appearing once. These data come from a study of blood T cell repertoires in COVID-19. The germline gives CDR1 SNHLY, CDR2 FYNNEI. This CDR3 comprises 15 residues. With V trimmed by 2 bases and J by 5 bases, 5 bases remained unmatched. This rearrangement joins TRBV2 to TRBJ2-2, with TRBD2 matching over 7 bases. This clonotype was obtained from a woman between 70 and 85 years old with acute or convalescent COVID-19. The sequencing input was peripheral blood. CDR3 amino acids: CASSEIRLATGELFF. CDR3 bases: TGTGCCAGCAGTGAAATCCGACTAGCAACCGGGGAGCTGTTTTTT.